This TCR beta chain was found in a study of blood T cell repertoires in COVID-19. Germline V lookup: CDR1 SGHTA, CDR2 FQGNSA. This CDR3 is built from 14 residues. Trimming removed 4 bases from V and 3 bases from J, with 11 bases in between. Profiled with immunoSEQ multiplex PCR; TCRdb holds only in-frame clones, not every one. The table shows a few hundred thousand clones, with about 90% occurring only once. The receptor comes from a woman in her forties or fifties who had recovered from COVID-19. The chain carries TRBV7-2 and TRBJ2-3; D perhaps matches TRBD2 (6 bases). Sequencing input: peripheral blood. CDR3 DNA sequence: TGTGCCAGCAGCTCCACGGAGGGGACAGATACGCAGTATTTT. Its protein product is CASSSTEGTDTQYF.